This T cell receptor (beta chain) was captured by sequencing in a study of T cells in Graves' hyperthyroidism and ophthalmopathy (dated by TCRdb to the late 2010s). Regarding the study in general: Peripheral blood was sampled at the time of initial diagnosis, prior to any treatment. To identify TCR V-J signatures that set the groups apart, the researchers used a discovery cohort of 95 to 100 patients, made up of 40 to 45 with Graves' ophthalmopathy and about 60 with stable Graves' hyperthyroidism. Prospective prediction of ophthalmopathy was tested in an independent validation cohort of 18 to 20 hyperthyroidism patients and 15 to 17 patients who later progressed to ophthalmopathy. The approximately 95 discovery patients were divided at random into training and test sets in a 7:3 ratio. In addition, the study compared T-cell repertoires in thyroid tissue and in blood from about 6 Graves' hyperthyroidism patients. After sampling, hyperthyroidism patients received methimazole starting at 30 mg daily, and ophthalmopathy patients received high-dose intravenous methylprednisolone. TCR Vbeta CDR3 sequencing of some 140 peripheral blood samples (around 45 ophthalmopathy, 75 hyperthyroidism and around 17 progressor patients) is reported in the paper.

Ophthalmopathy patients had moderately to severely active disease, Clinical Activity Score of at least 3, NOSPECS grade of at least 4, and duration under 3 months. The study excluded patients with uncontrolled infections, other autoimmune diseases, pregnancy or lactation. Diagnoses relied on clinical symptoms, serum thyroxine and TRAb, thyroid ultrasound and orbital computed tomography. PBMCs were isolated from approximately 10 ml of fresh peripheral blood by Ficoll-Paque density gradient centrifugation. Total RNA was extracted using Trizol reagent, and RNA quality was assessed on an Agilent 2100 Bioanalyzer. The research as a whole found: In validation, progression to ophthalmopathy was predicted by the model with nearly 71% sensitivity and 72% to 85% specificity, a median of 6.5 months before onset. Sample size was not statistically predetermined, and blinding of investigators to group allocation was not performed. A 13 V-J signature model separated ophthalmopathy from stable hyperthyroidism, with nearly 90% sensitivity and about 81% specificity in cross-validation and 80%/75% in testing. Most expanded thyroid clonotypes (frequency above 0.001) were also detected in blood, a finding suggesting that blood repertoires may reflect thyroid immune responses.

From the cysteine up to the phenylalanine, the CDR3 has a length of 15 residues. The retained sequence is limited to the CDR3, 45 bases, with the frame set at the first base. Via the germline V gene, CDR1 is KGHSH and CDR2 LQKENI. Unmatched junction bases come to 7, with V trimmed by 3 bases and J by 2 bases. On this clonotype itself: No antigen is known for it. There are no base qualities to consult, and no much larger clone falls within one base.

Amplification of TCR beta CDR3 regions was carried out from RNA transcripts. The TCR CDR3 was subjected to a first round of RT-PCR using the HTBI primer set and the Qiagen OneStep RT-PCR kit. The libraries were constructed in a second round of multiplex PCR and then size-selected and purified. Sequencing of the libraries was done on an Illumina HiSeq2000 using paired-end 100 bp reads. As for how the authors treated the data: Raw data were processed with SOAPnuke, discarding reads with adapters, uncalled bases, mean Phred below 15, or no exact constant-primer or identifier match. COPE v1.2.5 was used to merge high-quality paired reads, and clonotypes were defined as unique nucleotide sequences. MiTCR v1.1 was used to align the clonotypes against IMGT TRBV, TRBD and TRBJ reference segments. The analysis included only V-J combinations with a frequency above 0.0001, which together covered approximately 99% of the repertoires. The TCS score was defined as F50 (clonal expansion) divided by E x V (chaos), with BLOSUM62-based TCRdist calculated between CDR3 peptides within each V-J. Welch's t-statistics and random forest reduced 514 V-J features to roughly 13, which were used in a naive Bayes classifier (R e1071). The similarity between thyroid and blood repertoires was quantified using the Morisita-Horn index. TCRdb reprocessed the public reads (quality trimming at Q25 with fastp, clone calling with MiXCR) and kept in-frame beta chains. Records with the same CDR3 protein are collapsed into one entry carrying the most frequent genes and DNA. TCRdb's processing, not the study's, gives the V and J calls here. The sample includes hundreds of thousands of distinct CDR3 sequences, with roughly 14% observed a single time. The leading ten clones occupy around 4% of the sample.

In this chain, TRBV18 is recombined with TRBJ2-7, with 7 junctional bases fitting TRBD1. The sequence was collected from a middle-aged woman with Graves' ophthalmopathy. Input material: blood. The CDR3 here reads CASSPTDRFPYEQYF. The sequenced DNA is TGTGCCAGCTCACCGACGGACAGGTTCCCCTACGAGCAGTACTTC.